Listed here are 14 T cell receptor beta chains from one sample, sequenced in a study of shared clonotypes between healthy human individuals. Generated by immunoSEQ multiplex PCR, the TCRdb table keeps only in-frame clones and is missing some. Here the sample spans approximately 320,000 clones, more than 75% being singletons. Material for sequencing was memory CD8+ T cells sorted from blood. Subset: CD45RO+ cells pooled with CCR7-negative TemRA cells. These receptors all stem from a man between 18 and 29 years old in good health.

This sequence joins TRBV6-5 and TRBJ1-2; the D is unclear. V lost 2 bases to trimming and J lost 8 bases, with 12 bases between them. CDR1 is MNHEY, CDR2 SVGAGI, per germline. The CDR3 has 13 residues. CDR3 region: CASSYRGLGGYTF. CDR3 DNA sequence: TGTGCCAGCAGTTACAGAGGGTTAGGGGGCTACACCTTC.

In its sample, this clone ranks as medium-sized. The V call is TRBV6-1, the J call TRBJ2-7; TRBD1 aligns across 9 bases. Losses at the gene ends were 1 base for V and 5 bases for J; bases not matched to a gene: 6. This CDR3 has 15 residues. Germline assignment: CDR1 MNHNS and CDR2 SASEGT. The CDR3 region is CASSEDTGGHNEQYF. The CDR3 DNA is TGTGCCAGCAGTGAAGACACAGGGGGCCACAACGAGCAGTACTTC.

The chain joins TRBV2 to TRBJ1-1, with D unclear. Germline loops: CDR1 SNHLY, CDR2 FYNNEI. The CDR3 contains 12 residues. V was clipped by 7 bases and J by 6 bases, with 12 bases between them. The DNA of the CDR3 is TGTGCCAGCACTCCGGGTCTCGCTGAAGCTTTCTTT. This translates into CASTPGLAEAFF. Looking up the rest from reference TRBV2 and TRBJ1-1 gives the full variable domain: EPEVTQTPSHQVTQMGQEVILRCVPISNHLYFYWYRQILGQKVEFLVSFYNNEISEKSEIFDDQFSVERPDGSNFTLKIRSTKLEDSAMYFCASTPGLAEAFFGQGTRLTVV.

V is TRBV6-5 and J is TRBJ2-3, with 8 bases identical to TRBD1. V was clipped by 6 bases and J by 3 bases; unmatched bases: 8. The CDR3 is made up of 15 amino acids. The germline gives CDR1 MNHEY, CDR2 SVGAGI. This chain's CDR3 is CASSPGQGLTDTQYF. The CDR3 DNA follows: TGTGCCAGCAGCCCCGGACAGGGACTTACAGATACGCAGTATTTT.

V and J are TRBV19 and TRBJ2-2; tentative D call: TRBD1 (6 bases). V was clipped by 3 bases and J by 4 bases, with 9 bases between them. CDR3 length: 14 residues. Germline CDR1 reads LNHDA; CDR2 reads SQIVND (reference sequence). CDR3 nucleotide sequence: TGTGCCAGTAGTATTCAGGGGAGCACCGGGGAGCTGTTTTTT. It encodes CASSIQGSTGELFF.

A word on this clone: Other DNA sequences of this sample code for an identical CDR3. J is TRBJ2-1 and V is TRBV6-5; tentatively, D is TRBD1 (5 bases). This CDR3 is built from 14 residues. V was pared by 2 bases and J by 8 bases, with 13 bases between. The germline gives CDR1 MNHEY, CDR2 SVGAGI. In DNA form, the CDR3 reads TGTGCCAGCAGTTACGGGCAGGGATGGGATGAGCAGTTCTTC. It codes for CASSYGQGWDEQFF.

The genes are TRBV5-1 and TRBJ2-2; D unresolved. The CDR3 extends over 14 amino acids. Looked up from germline, CDR1 is SGHRS and CDR2 is YFSETQ. The germline V and J ends were trimmed by 4 bases and 6 bases, with 13 bases remaining between them. As DNA, the CDR3 is TGCGCCAGCAGCCACGAATTATTTCCCGGGGAGCTGTTTTTT. Translation: CASSHELFPGELFF.

This clone appeared a few times. This chain connects TRBV7-9 to TRBJ2-7; a possible D gene is TRBD2 (7 bases). Trimming cost V 0 bases and J 3 bases, with 15 bases left between them. The CDR3 has 16 residues. Germline V CDR1 and CDR2: SEHNR, FQNEAQ (reference sequence). CDR3 DNA: TGTGCCAGCAGCTTAGCTCACGGAGGGGGGGACTACGAGCAGTACTTC. Its translation: CASSLAHGGGDYEQYF.

The chain carries TRBV5-1 and TRBJ2-3; D is possibly TRBD1 or TRBD2 (5 bases each). CDR1 is SGHRS and CDR2 is YFSETQ in the germline V gene. V gave up 0 bases and J gave up 4 bases, with 12 bases separating them. CDR3 size: 15 residues. The chain's CDR3 is CASSLEGQGADTQYF. CDR3 sequence (DNA): TGCGCCAGCAGCTTGGAGGGGCAGGGAGCAGATACGCAGTATTTT.

The rearrangement uses TRBV7-9 and TRBJ2-3; no definite D call. Between the trimmed V and J ends, which lost 1 base and 5 bases, there was a span of 4 bases. The CDR3 is 12 amino acids. Germline CDR1 is SEHNR and CDR2 is FQNEAQ (reference sequence). The CDR3, as DNA: TGTGCCAGCAGCTTAGAAAGAGATACGCAGTATTTT. Translating it yields CASSLERDTQYF.

The rearrangement joins TRBV12-5 to TRBJ1-2, with D unclear. V gave up 3 bases and J gave up 6 bases, with 8 bases separating them. Looked up from germline, CDR1 is LGHNT and CDR2 is FRNRAP. This CDR3 region has 12 residues. The CDR3 sequence: CASGLLTDGYTF. In DNA form, the CDR3 reads TGTGCTAGTGGTTTACTGACGGATGGCTACACCTTC.

This chain connects TRBV6-5 to TRBJ2-1; 7 positions match TRBD1. Germline V gives CDR1 MNHEY, CDR2 SVGAGI. The CDR3 is 15 amino acids. Trimming at V came to 2 bases and at J to 10 bases, leaving 11 bases not matched to a gene. CDR3: CASSYLVTGQGEQFF. The CDR3 DNA is TGTGCCAGCAGTTACCTTGTGACAGGGCAAGGCGAGCAGTTCTTC.

The V gene is TRBV27, the J gene TRBJ2-7, with D unresolved. V was pared by 5 bases and J by 0 bases, with 17 bases between. Looked up from germline, CDR1 is MNHEY and CDR2 is SMNVEV (reference sequence). This CDR3 contains 16 residues. CDR3 loop: CASSPTLPALSYEQYF. Here the CDR3 DNA reads TGTGCCAGCAGTCCAACGCTCCCAGCACTCTCCTACGAGCAGTACTTC.

The genes are TRBV9 and TRBJ2-1; 8 nucleotides line up with TRBD2. From germline, CDR1 is SGDLS and CDR2 YYNGEE. V was pared by 0 bases and J by 10 bases, with 3 bases of the junction left unmatched. CDR3 length: 13 residues. The CDR3 DNA is TGTGCCAGCAGCGTAGCTACTAGCGGAGAGCAGTTCTTC. Translated, it gives CASSVATSGEQFF.